The 17 T cell receptor beta chains below come from one sample, sequenced in a study of blood T cell repertoires in COVID-19 (dated by TCRdb to 2020 to 2021). The protocol used for the library was the immunoSEQ multiplex PCR assay. What TCRdb holds here is the immuneACCESS table cut down to in-frame rearrangements. Part of the clones is not present; checked against another copy, under half of the missing clones reflect an unresolved V gene, and the others are unexplained. For this sample there are under 300,000 clones; around 90% appear just once. The ten largest clones add up to roughly 6% of the sample. The sequenced sample was PBMCs or T cells enriched from blood (not recorded which). The receptors stem from a woman aged 25 to 39 with acute COVID-19.

J is TRBJ1-2 and V is TRBV27; 10 nucleotides agree with TRBD1. This CDR3 is built from 14 residues. Germline V lookup: CDR1 MNHEY, CDR2 SMNVEV (reference sequence). V lost 2 bases and J lost 7; bases outside the gene matches: 4. The CDR3 DNA reads as TGTGCCAGCAGTTTAAGACAGGGGGCCGTTGGCTACACCTTC. Translated, it gives CASSLRQGAVGYTF.

This clone was counted once. The V gene is TRBV18, the J gene TRBJ1-4; 7 bases align to TRBD1. The germline V gene has CDR1 KGHSH and CDR2 LQKENI. J gave up 8 bases and V 6 bases, and 15 bases lay outside the gene matches. The CDR3 is 16 residues long. In DNA form, the CDR3 reads TGTGCCAGCTCGCCGACACAGGGGTTGAGGGGAGAAAAACTGTTTTTT. Translation: CASSPTQGLRGEKLFF.

Turning to this clone: The germline gene is not matched at one end of the junction; a read error may be the cause. V usage is TRBV28 and J usage is TRBJ2-7; D is ambiguous. CDR3 length: 10 residues. Germline CDR1 and CDR2: MDHEN and SYDVKM. The CDR3 DNA reads TGCTCTTCGGGCTCCTACGAGCAGTACTTC. This translates into CSSGSYEQYF. Together with reference TRBV28 and TRBJ2-7, the CDR3 gives the full variable domain: DVKVTQSSRYLVKRTGEKVFLECVQDMDHENMFWYRQDPGLGLRLIYFSYDVKMKEKGDIPEGYSVSREKKERFSLILESASTNQTSMYLCSSGSYEQYFGPGTRLTVT.

In its sample, this clone was seen a few times. The CDR3 DNA sequence: TGTGCCAGCAGTTACGGGGGGGGCGGCTATGGCTACACCTTC. Translation: CASSYGGGGYGYTF. This chain uses TRBV6-5 with TRBJ1-2, with a weak D call TRBD1 (6 bases). The germline V and J ends were trimmed by 2 bases and 4 bases, with 11 bases remaining between them. CDR1 MNHEY and CDR2 SVGAGI come from the germline V gene. The length of the CDR3 is 14 residues.

V is TRBV5-6 and J is TRBJ1-1; a weak D match, TRBD1 (5 bases). The CDR3 covers 17 residues. V shed 5 bases and J shed 1 base, with 21 bases lying between them. Germline V gene lookup returns CDR1 SGHDT and CDR2 YYEEEE. The CDR3 loop reads CASRTTWEKQENTEAFF. CDR3 nucleotide sequence: TGTGCCAGCAGGACAACGTGGGAAAAACAGGAGAACACTGAAGCTTTCTTT.

The chain has TRBV9 and TRBJ1-6; no clear D. The V gene lost 0 bases and the J gene lost 7 bases, with 8 bases spanning the gap. Germline V gene sequence: CDR1 SGDLS, CDR2 YYNGEE. The CDR3 sequence is 14 residues long. This chain's CDR3 is CASSVERRNSPLHF. CDR3 bases: TGTGCCAGCAGCGTAGAACGGAGAAATTCACCCCTCCACTTT. Full variable domain (rest looked up from reference TRBV9 and TRBJ1-6): DSGVTQTPKHLITATGQRVTLRCSPRSGDLSVYWYQQSLDQGLQFLIQYYNGEERAKGNILERFSAQQFPDLHSELNLSSLELGDSALYFCASSVERRNSPLHFGNGTRLTVT.

CDR3 residues: CASSLGGGPGQPQHF. The CDR3 region has the DNA TGTGCCAGCAGCTTAGGGGGGGGGCCCGGTCAGCCCCAGCATTTT. This sequence joins TRBV7-9 and TRBJ1-5; D perhaps matches TRBD1 (6 bases). Trimming removed 1 base at V and 6 bases at J, with 13 bases between. The length of the CDR3 is 15 residues. CDR1 and CDR2 (germline): SEHNR, FQNEAQ (reference sequence).

The V call is TRBV9, the J call TRBJ1-2, with TRBD1 matching over 7 bases. The CDR3 totals 15 residues. CDR1 and CDR2 (germline): SGDLS, YYNGEE. V lost 0 bases, J lost 7 bases, and 9 bases stayed unmatched. As DNA, the CDR3 is TGTGCCAGCAGCGTAGGTGGGGGGACAGTCTCTGGCTACACCTTC. Residues: CASSVGGGTVSGYTF.

The V and J genes are TRBV4-1 and TRBJ2-7, with 7 bases lining up with TRBD2. Trimming cost V 0 bases and J 0 bases; bases outside gene matches: 11. Germline V gives CDR1 MGHRA, CDR2 YSYEKL. CDR3 length: 18 residues. The CDR3 reads CASSQDPHGTTFSYEQYF. The CDR3 DNA is TGCGCCAGCAGCCAAGATCCACACGGGACTACCTTCTCCTACGAGCAGTACTTC.

This chain links TRBV6-2 or TRBV6-3 with TRBJ1-2; D unresolved. V lost 3 bases to trimming and J lost 6 bases, with 11 bases between them. Per germline, CDR1 MNHEY and CDR2 SVGEGT. The CDR3 loop spans 13 amino acids. The CDR3 protein is CASSYSDFDGYTF. The CDR3 DNA reads TGTGCCAGCAGTTATTCCGACTTTGATGGCTACACCTTC.

The chain is built from TRBV4-3 and TRBJ1-2; D is unresolved. V gave up 0 bases and J gave up 8 bases, with 10 bases separating them. This CDR3 is built from 13 residues. Germline V lookup: CDR1 LGHNA, CDR2 YSLEER. The DNA of the CDR3 is TGCGCCAGCAGCCAAGAGTCCGGGAACGGCTACACCTTC. This encodes CASSQESGNGYTF.

This chain uses TRBV2 with TRBJ2-1; D is perhaps TRBD2 (5 bases). The CDR3 has 10 residues. V lost 6 bases and J lost 12, with 9 bases in between. Germline V lookup: CDR1 SNHLY, CDR2 FYNNEI. CDR3 in amino acids: CASRGGRQFF. For the CDR3, the DNA is TGTGCCAGCAGGGGTGGGAGGCAGTTCTTC.

This chain joins TRBV11-2 and TRBJ1-1; perhaps TRBD1 as D (6 bases). The germline V gene has CDR1 SGHAT and CDR2 FQNNGV. The CDR3 is made up of 13 amino acids. Trimming cost V 5 bases and J 1 base, with 8 bases left between them. The CDR3 reads CASSRTENTEAFF. In DNA, the CDR3 is TGTGCCAGCAGCCGGACAGAGAACACTGAAGCTTTCTTT.

The rearrangement links TRBV12-5 to TRBJ1-5, with 8 positions matching TRBD1. The germline gives CDR1 LGHNT, CDR2 FRNRAP. CDR3 length: 12 residues. V shed 1 base and J 16 bases; nucleotides not matched to a gene: 6. This CDR3 is CASGLGDRPRHF. For the CDR3, the DNA is TGTGCTAGTGGTTTGGGGGACAGGCCCCGCCATTTT.

The chain employs TRBV27 and TRBJ2-3; D possibly corresponds to TRBD1 (5 bases). The CDR3 sequence is 13 residues long. Trimming removed 5 bases from V and 7 bases from J, with 13 bases in between. Germline values: CDR1 MNHEY, CDR2 SMNVEV (reference sequence). CDR3 in amino acids: CASSPLAGNTQYF. The CDR3 nucleotides are TGTGCCAGCAGTCCCCTGGCAGGGAATACGCAGTATTTT.

The chain links TRBV3-1 (or the pseudogene TRBV3-2) to TRBJ2-2, with 9 bases lining up with TRBD1. The V and J ends lost 6 bases and 2 bases, in that order; junction bases with no gene match: 10. Germline-derived CDR1 and CDR2 are LGHDT and YNNKEL (reference sequence). The CDR3 is made up of 17 amino acids. This CDR3 is CASRCRDRARNTGELFF. The CDR3 DNA reads TGTGCCAGCAGATGCCGGGACAGGGCCCGAAACACCGGGGAGCTGTTTTTT.

The V gene is TRBV6-1, the J gene TRBJ1-3; TRBD1 agrees at 7 bases. After removal of 2 bases from V and 5 bases from J, the junction contained 9 bases not matched to a gene. The CDR3 extends over 16 amino acids. Germline values: CDR1 MNHNS, CDR2 SASEGT. This chain's CDR3 is CASSEYPGTARNTIYF. DNA of the CDR3: TGTGCCAGCAGTGAATACCCCGGGACAGCCCGAAACACCATATATTTT.